This T cell receptor (beta chain) was recorded in a study of PD-L1 blockade in urothelial cancer. Background on the study: It was at some point between 2014 and 2016 that patients started atezolizumab at 1,200 mg intravenously every 3 weeks. Counts from blood samples showed a median of roughly 150,000 T cells. Blood underwent analysis 3 weeks (second dose) and 6 weeks after treatment began.

CDR1 SGHNT and CDR2 YYREEE come from the germline V gene (reference sequence). The CDR3 sequence is 14 residues long. V was cut by 6 bases and J by 0 bases, with 12 bases left in between. This sample's time point: pretreatment peripheral blood. Added to each PCR by spiking were synthetic TCR analog templates. Repertoires were generated with immunoSEQ multiplex PCR, while TCRdb's copy carries only in-frame clones and drops some. The sample has 37,000 or so clones, under 90% seen once. The chain employs TRBV5-4 and TRBJ1-2, with D possibly matching TRBD1 (5 bases). This TCR was recovered from a man aged 55-75 years with urothelial cancer. The material was PBMCs, obtained around atezolizumab (anti-PD-L1) treatment. The CDR3 loop reads CASTRQSPNYGYTF. CDR3 bases: TGTGCCAGCACCAGACAGAGCCCTAACTATGGCTACACCTTC. The full variable domain, its missing parts supplied by reference TRBV5-4 and TRBJ1-2, is ETGVTQSPTHLIKTRGQQVTLRCSSQSGHNTVSWYQQALGQGPQFIFQYYREEENGRGNFPPRFSGLQFPNYSSELNVNALELDDSALYLCASTRQSPNYGYTFGSGTRLTVV.